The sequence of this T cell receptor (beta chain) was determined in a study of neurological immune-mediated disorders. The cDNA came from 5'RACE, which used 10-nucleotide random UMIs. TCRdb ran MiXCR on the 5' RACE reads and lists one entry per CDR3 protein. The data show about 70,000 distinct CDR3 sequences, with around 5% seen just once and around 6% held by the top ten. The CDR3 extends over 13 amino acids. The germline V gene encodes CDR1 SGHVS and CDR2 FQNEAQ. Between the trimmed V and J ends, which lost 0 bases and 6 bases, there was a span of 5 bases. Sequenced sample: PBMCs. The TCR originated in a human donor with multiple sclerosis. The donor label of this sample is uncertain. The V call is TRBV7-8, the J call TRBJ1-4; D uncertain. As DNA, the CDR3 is TGTGCCAGCAGCTTAGCCGGAGATGAAAAACTGTTTTTT. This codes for CASSLAGDEKLFF.